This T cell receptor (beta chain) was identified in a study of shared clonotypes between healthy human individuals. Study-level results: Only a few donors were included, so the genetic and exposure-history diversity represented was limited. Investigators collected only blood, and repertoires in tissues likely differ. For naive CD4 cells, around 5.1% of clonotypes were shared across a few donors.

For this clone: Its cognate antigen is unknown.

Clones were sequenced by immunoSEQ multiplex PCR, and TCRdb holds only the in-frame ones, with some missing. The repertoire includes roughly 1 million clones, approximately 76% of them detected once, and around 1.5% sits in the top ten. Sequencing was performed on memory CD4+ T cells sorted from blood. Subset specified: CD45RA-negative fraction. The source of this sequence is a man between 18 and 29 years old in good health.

CDR3 nucleotides: TGTGCCAGCAGCTCGACAGCGAACTCCTACGAGCAGTACTTC. The encoded protein is CASSSTANSYEQYF. This chain connects TRBV5-4 to TRBJ2-7; a possible D gene is TRBD1 (5 bases). CDR1 is SGHNT and CDR2 is YYREEE in the germline V gene (reference sequence). CDR3 size: 14 residues. The germline V and J ends were trimmed by 3 bases and 0 bases, with 10 bases remaining between them.